This T cell receptor (beta chain) appears in the sequencing data of a study of T cell changes during pregnancy in multiple sclerosis. With 7 bases removed from V and 0 bases from J, the gap between germline ends came to 9 bases. CDR1 is MNHNS and CDR2 is SASEGT in the germline V gene. This CDR3 has 14 residues. Generated by immunoSEQ multiplex PCR, the TCRdb table keeps only in-frame clones and is missing some. The sample consists of more than 65,000 clones, 70% to 90% of them appearing once. The chain links TRBV6-1 to TRBJ2-2, with D possibly matching TRBD2 (6 bases). The specimen was peripheral blood, collected before pregnancy. This receptor was obtained from a female donor with multiple sclerosis, enrolled in a pregnancy study. This CDR3 reads CASNPGANTGELFF. In DNA form, the CDR3 reads TGTGCCAGCAACCCGGGGGCGAACACCGGGGAGCTGTTTTTT.